These T cell receptor beta chains were read from a single sample in a study of OX40 agonist ivuxolimab in advanced cancers. Only in-frame clones appear in the TCRdb table, and some are missing; sequencing was by immunoSEQ multiplex PCR. The data contain 87,000 or so clones, 70% to 85% of them seen just once; the ten biggest clones take up approximately 4.2%. The sample was CD4+ or CD8+ T cells sorted from blood, taken in a trial of the OX40 agonist ivuxolimab. Receptors were obtained from an adult with an advanced solid tumor such as melanoma, head and neck, liver or kidney cancer. Each CDR3 is given with its conserved first and last residue. The D gene is left open where the match is weak. Clone sizes are given selectively: once, few, many, or a class where the clone is expanded.

-	-	TRBV19	TRBJ2-1	CASSIWNRFSYNEQFF	TGTGCCAGTAGTATTTGGAACAGGTTCTCCTACAATGAGCAGTTCTTC
-	-	TRBV5-6	TRBJ2-7	CASSGHYNPYEQYF	TGTGCCAGCAGCGGGCATTACAATCCCTACGAGCAGTACTTC
-	-	TRBV7-6	TRBJ2-3	CASSLIQGTADTQYF	TGTGCCAGCAGCTTAATCCAGGGTACCGCAGATACGCAGTATTTT
-	-	TRBV6-6	TRBJ1-4	CASSYSTGNEKLFF	TGTGCCAGCAGTTACTCAACGGGAAATGAAAAACTGTTTTTT
once	TRBD2	TRBV7-6	TRBJ2-7	CASSSLAGGSYEQYF	TGTGCCAGCAGCTCCCTAGCGGGGGGCTCCTACGAGCAGTACTTC
once	TRBD1	TRBV6-6	TRBJ2-7	CASSSYRDRVGEQYF	TGTGCCAGCAGTTCCTACCGGGACAGGGTGGGGGAGCAGTACTTC
-	-	TRBV19	TRBJ1-4	CASGPLSGATNEKLFF	TGTGCCAGCGGACCACTCTCTGGTGCAACTAATGAAAAACTGTTTTTT
-	TRBD1	TRBV29-1	TRBJ2-5	CSVRTGLVETQYF	TGCAGCGTGAGGACAGGGCTGGTGGAGACCCAGTACTTC
-	-	TRBV9	TRBJ1-1	CASSVGQANTEAFF	TGTGCCAGCAGCGTAGGTCAGGCAAACACTGAAGCTTTCTTT
-	-	TRBV5-4	TRBJ2-2	CASRWYTGELFF	TGTGCCAGCAGGTGGTACACCGGGGAGCTGTTTTTT
-	TRBD1	TRBV30	TRBJ1-3	CAWETGANGNTIYF	TGTGCCTGGGAGACAGGGGCTAACGGAAACACCATATATTTT
-	-	TRBV19	TRBJ1-2	CASTRTDYGYTF	TGTGCCAGTACCAGGACAGACTATGGCTACACCTTC
-	-	TRBV11-3	TRBJ2-1	CASSLQGGAYNEQFF	TGTGCCAGCAGCTTACAGGGCGGAGCCTACAATGAGCAGTTCTTC
few	-	TRBV28	TRBJ2-5	CASSLSGQETQYF	TGTGCCAGCAGTTTGAGTGGACAAGAGACCCAGTACTTC
few	-	TRBV2	TRBJ2-7	CASSSPGGEREQYF	TGTGCCAGCAGTTCCCCCGGTGGGGAGCGCGAGCAGTACTTC
once	-	TRBV7-2	TRBJ1-4	CASSLGGALSNEKLFF	TGTGCCAGCAGCTTAGGGGGGGCCCTATCTAATGAAAAACTGTTTTTT
-	-	TRBV7-3	TRBJ2-5	CASSLSPSETQYF	TGTGCCAGCAGCTTAAGCCCGTCGGAGACCCAGTACTTC